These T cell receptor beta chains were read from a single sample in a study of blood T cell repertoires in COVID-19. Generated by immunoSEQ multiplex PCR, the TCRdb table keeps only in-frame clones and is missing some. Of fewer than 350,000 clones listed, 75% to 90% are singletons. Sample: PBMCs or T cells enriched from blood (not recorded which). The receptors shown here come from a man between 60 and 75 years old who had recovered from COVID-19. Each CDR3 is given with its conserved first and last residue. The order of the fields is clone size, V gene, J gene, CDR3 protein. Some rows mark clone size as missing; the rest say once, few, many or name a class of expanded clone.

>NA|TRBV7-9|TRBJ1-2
CASSFGDRAHGYTF
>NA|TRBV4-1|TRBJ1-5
CASSRIPEAGGNQPQHF
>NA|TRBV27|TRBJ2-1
CASRQGTSGNYNEQFF
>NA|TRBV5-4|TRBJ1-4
CASSSGGRREKLFF
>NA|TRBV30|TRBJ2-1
CAWSNRREGGQFF
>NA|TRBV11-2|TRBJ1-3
CASSSTGTGLRGRGNTIYF
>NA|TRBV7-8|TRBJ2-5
CASSRGELDIETQYF
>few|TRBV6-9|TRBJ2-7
CASSQRGLYEQYF
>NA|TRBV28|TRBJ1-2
CASRKGGRDGYTF
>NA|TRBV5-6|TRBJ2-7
CASSRRAYTYEQYF
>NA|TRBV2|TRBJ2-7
CASSLGLAGGYEQYF
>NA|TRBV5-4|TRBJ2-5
CASSSQGNQETQYF
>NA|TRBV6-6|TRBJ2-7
CASTHGGVAYEQYF
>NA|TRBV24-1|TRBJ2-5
CATSTSGRALETQYF
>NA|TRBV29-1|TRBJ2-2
CSVFGAPGTGELFF
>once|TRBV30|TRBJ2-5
CAWDSGDEETQYF
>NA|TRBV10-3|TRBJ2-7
CAISGERRPYEQYF
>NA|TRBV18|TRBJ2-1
CASSPPSGRASEQFF
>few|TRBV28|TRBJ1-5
CASSKDRAYSNQPQHF
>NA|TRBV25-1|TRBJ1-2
CASSSGIGYGYTF
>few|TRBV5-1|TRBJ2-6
CASSLAGHYSGANVLTF
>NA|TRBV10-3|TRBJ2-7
CAISEKARAYEQYF
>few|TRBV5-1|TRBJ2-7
CASSLFSQDRAREQYF
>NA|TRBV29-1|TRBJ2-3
CSGQVAGGGDTQYF
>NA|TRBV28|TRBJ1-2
CASKLTGNYGYTF